This TCR beta chain is from a study of T cells in Graves' hyperthyroidism and ophthalmopathy. V lost 5 bases and J lost 1, with 3 bases in between. The CDR3 length is 12 residues. Germline V lookup: CDR1 DFQATT, CDR2 SNEGSKA (reference sequence). Amplification targeted TCR beta CDR3 regions from RNA transcripts. Using the HTBI primer set, a first-round RT-PCR was run on the TCR CDR3. TCRdb re-analysed the multiplex PCR reads in MiXCR, keeping a single row per CDR3 protein. The sample holds more than 300,000 distinct CDR3 sequences; roughly 13% are singletons and the top ten take around 23%. Stable disease denoted Graves' hyperthyroidism without ophthalmopathy progression within 18 months. This clonotype occurred many times.

J is TRBJ2-6 and V is TRBV20-1; no definite D call. This sequence originates from a woman aged 25 to 39 with Graves' hyperthyroidism. The source material was blood. CDR3 DNA: TGCAGTGCTCAGTCTGGGGCCAACGTCCTGACTTTC. Its protein is CSAQSGANVLTF.